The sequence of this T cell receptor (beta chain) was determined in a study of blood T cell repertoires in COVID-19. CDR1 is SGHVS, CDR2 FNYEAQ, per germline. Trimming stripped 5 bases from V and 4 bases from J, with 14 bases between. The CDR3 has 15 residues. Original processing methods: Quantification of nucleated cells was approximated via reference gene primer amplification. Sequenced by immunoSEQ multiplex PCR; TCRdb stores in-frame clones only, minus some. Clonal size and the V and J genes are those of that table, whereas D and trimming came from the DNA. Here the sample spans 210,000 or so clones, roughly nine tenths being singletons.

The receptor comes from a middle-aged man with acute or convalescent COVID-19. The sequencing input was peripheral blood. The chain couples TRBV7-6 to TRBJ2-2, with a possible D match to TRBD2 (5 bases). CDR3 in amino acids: CASSQLESLTGELFF. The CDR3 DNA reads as TGTGCCAGCAGCCAACTAGAATCCCTCACCGGGGAGCTGTTTTTT.